The 2 T cell receptor beta chains below were found in one sample sequenced in a study of blood T cell repertoires in COVID-19. The repertoire was sequenced with immunoSEQ multiplex PCR; TCRdb's copy has only in-frame clones and lacks some. The sample has 150,000 to 200,000 clones, around four fifths seen once. The sample was PBMCs or T cells enriched from blood (not recorded which). The receptors derive from a woman in her forties or fifties who had recovered from COVID-19.

This clone was seen more than once but under ten times. The V and J genes are TRBV28 and TRBJ1-2, with 10 bases aligning to TRBD1. The V gene's germline CDR1 is MDHEN and CDR2 SYDVKM. V shed 7 bases, J shed 6 bases, and the junction held 11 bases outside the gene matches. This CDR3 is built from 15 residues. The CDR3 protein is CASTSYRQGANGYTF. The DNA of the CDR3 is TGTGCCAGCACCTCCTACCGACAGGGGGCGAATGGCTACACCTTC.

The chain carries TRBV19 and TRBJ2-3; D is unresolved. Trimming took 7 bases from V and 2 from J, leaving 7 bases between them. This CDR3 comprises 12 residues. Germline CDR1 reads LNHDA; CDR2 reads SQIVND (reference sequence). The CDR3 nucleotides read TGTGCCAGTACAGACACCACAGATACGCAGTATTTT. It yields the protein CASTDTTDTQYF.